These T cell receptor beta chains were read from a single sample in a study of T cell responses to AZD1222 COVID-19 vaccine. Some clones are missing from TCRdb's copy, which holds only in-frame ones; the method was immunoSEQ multiplex PCR. The table records about 140,000 clones, around 90% of them present only once. The specimen comprised peripheral blood, sampled 28 days after the second AZD1222 dose. These receptors were collected from an adult who received the AZD1222 COVID-19 vaccine. Both conserved end residues are part of each CDR3. A D gene is named only where the DNA matches it firmly. Some rows have no size entry. The others give once, few or many, or a class for an expanded clone.

J gene: TRBJ1-2; D gene: NA; V gene: TRBV11-1; clone size: NA; CDR3 protein: CASSLEGSYGYTF; CDR3 DNA: TGTGCCAGCAGCTTAGAGGGATCATATGGCTACACCTTC
J gene: TRBJ1-2; D gene: NA; V gene: TRBV19; clone size: once; CDR3 protein: CASTGHTNYGYTF; CDR3 DNA: TGTGCCAGTACTGGTCACACTAACTATGGCTACACCTTC
J gene: TRBJ2-2; D gene: NA; V gene: TRBV6-5; clone size: NA; CDR3 protein: CASRGRRDYTGELFF; CDR3 DNA: TGTGCCAGCAGGGGCCGCCGGGACTACACCGGGGAGCTGTTTTTT
J gene: TRBJ2-2; D gene: TRBD2; V gene: TRBV11-3; clone size: NA; CDR3 protein: CASSLIAGSELFF; CDR3 DNA: TGTGCCAGCAGCCTAATAGCGGGGAGTGAGCTGTTTTTT
J gene: TRBJ1-2; D gene: NA; V gene: TRBV6-5; clone size: NA; CDR3 protein: CASGHDPANYGYTF; CDR3 DNA: TGTGCCAGCGGACACGATCCCGCTAACTATGGCTACACCTTC
J gene: TRBJ2-2; D gene: NA; V gene: TRBV19; clone size: few; CDR3 protein: CASSPPTRNTGELFF; CDR3 DNA: TGTGCCAGTAGCCCGCCCACCCGAAACACCGGGGAGCTGTTTTTT
J gene: TRBJ2-3; D gene: TRBD2; V gene: TRBV7-2; clone size: NA; CDR3 protein: CASSKPSGGGTDTQYF; CDR3 DNA: TGTGCCAGCAGCAAACCTAGCGGGGGAGGCACAGATACGCAGTATTTT
J gene: TRBJ2-3; D gene: TRBD2; V gene: TRBV5-4; clone size: NA; CDR3 protein: CASSFSGGHTDTQYF; CDR3 DNA: TGTGCCAGCAGCTTTAGCGGGGGGCACACAGATACGCAGTATTTT
J gene: TRBJ2-5; D gene: NA; V gene: TRBV6-1; clone size: NA; CDR3 protein: CASSEVAGYQETQYF; CDR3 DNA: TGTGCCAGCAGTGAAGTGGCGGGTTACCAAGAGACCCAGTACTTC
J gene: TRBJ1-2; D gene: NA; V gene: TRBV19; clone size: NA; CDR3 protein: CASSSRTPYGYTF; CDR3 DNA: TGTGCCAGTAGTAGCCGAACACCTTATGGCTACACCTTC
J gene: TRBJ2-2; D gene: NA; V gene: TRBV5-1; clone size: NA; CDR3 protein: CASSPLPVGLNTGELFF; CDR3 DNA: TGCGCCAGCAGCCCCCTTCCTGTGGGTCTTAACACCGGGGAGCTGTTTTTT
J gene: TRBJ1-1; D gene: NA; V gene: TRBV6-6; clone size: NA; CDR3 protein: CASSSTANTEAFF; CDR3 DNA: TGTGCCAGCAGCTCCACAGCGAACACTGAAGCTTTCTTT
J gene: TRBJ2-1; D gene: TRBD2; V gene: TRBV28; clone size: few; CDR3 protein: CASSKSQPTTSGRYNEQFF; CDR3 DNA: TGTGCCAGCAGTAAGTCACAGCCAACCACTAGCGGGCGATACAATGAGCAGTTCTTC
J gene: TRBJ2-2; D gene: TRBD2; V gene: TRBV4-3; clone size: NA; CDR3 protein: CASSPGLDAIRELFF; CDR3 DNA: TGCGCCAGCAGCCCCGGACTAGACGCGATCCGGGAGCTGTTTTTT
J gene: TRBJ1-1; D gene: NA; V gene: TRBV5-1; clone size: NA; CDR3 protein: CASSSSGGANTEAFF; CDR3 DNA: TGCGCCAGCAGCTCCTCGGGGGGAGCTAACACTGAAGCTTTCTTT
J gene: TRBJ1-5; D gene: NA; V gene: TRBV18; clone size: NA; CDR3 protein: CASSPSGGNQPQHF; CDR3 DNA: TGTGCCAGCTCACCATCAGGGGGCAATCAGCCCCAGCATTTT
J gene: TRBJ1-1; D gene: TRBD1; V gene: TRBV6-2/TRBV6-3; clone size: NA; CDR3 protein: CASSYLTGTGVAEAFF; CDR3 DNA: TGTGCCAGCAGTTACTTAACCGGGACAGGGGTTGCTGAAGCTTTCTTT
J gene: TRBJ1-5; D gene: TRBD1; V gene: TRBV7-8; clone size: NA; CDR3 protein: CASSLATSTGGNQPQHF; CDR3 DNA: TGTGCCAGCAGCTTAGCGACCTCGACAGGGGGGAATCAGCCCCAGCATTTT